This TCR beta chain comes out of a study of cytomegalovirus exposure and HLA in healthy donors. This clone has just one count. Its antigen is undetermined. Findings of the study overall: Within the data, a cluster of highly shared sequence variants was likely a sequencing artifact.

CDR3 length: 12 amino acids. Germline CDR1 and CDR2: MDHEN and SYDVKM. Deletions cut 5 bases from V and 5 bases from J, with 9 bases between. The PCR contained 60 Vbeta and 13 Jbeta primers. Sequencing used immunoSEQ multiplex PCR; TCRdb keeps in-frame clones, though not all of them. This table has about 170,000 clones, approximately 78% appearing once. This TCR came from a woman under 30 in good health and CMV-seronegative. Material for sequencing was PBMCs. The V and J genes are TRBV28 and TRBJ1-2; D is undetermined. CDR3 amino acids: CASSGQSYGYTF. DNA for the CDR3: TGTGCCAGCAGTGGCCAGTCGTATGGCTACACCTTC.